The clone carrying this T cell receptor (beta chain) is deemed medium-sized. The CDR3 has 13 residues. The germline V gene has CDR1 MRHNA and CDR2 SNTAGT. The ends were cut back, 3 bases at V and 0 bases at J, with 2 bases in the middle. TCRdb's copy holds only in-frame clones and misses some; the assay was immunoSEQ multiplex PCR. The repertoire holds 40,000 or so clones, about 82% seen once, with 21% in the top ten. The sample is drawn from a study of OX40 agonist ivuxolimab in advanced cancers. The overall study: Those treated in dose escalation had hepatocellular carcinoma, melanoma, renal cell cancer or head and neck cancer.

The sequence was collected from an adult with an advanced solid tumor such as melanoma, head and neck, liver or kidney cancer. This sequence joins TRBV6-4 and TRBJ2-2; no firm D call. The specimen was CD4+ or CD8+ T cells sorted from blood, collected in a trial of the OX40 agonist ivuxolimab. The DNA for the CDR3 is TGTGCCAGCAGTGAATCGAACACCGGGGAGCTGTTTTTT. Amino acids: CASSESNTGELFF.